One and the same sample provided the 16 T cell receptor beta chains below, sequenced in a study of blood T cell repertoires in COVID-19. Measured with immunoSEQ multiplex PCR; TCRdb has only the in-frame clones, and not every one. Among about 92,000 clones listed, roughly 89% were seen once. Sequencing was done on a sample of peripheral blood. The receptors here all came from a woman in her sixties with COVID-19, enrolled during active disease.

V and J are TRBV5-6 and TRBJ1-4; TRBD1 is a possible D gene (5 bases). V gave up 0 bases and J gave up 7 bases, with 10 bases separating them. This CDR3 contains 14 residues. From germline, CDR1 is SGHDT and CDR2 YYEEEE. The CDR3 nucleotides read TGTGCCAGCAGCTTGGAGGTAGGGGTTGAAAAACTGTTTTTT. Translation: CASSLEVGVEKLFF.

The chain recombines TRBV27 with TRBJ1-4; 7 bases agree with TRBD1. The J segment lost 8 bases and the V segment lost 6 bases, leaving 12 bases of the junction unmatched. The CDR3 runs 15 residues. The germline gives CDR1 MNHEY, CDR2 SMNVEV (reference sequence). The CDR3 here is CASSPRKGAEEKLFF. The CDR3, as DNA: TGTGCCAGCAGCCCGCGGAAGGGGGCGGAAGAAAAACTGTTTTTT.

This clone has only a few counts. This chain joins TRBV18 and TRBJ1-6, with 10 bases matching TRBD1. The length of the CDR3 is 14 residues. Losses at the gene ends were 3 bases for V and 9 bases for J; bases not matched to a gene: 2. Germline loops: CDR1 KGHSH, CDR2 LQKENI. The CDR3 loop reads CASSPGTGASPLHF. CDR3 nucleotides: TGTGCCAGCTCACCGGGGACAGGGGCTTCACCCCTCCACTTT.

This chain links TRBV7-8 with TRBJ2-3, with TRBD1 as a possible D gene (5 bases). Germline CDR1 reads SGHVS; CDR2 reads FQNEAQ. CDR3 length equals 14 residues. Trimming removed 3 bases at V and 4 bases at J, with 11 bases between. The CDR3 loop is CASSFSGPADTQYF. DNA of the CDR3: TGTGCCAGCAGCTTCTCAGGGCCGGCAGATACGCAGTATTTT.

This rearrangement joins TRBV2 to TRBJ1-1, with TRBD1 matching 9 bases. The CDR3 is 13 amino acids. CDR1 SNHLY and CDR2 FYNNEI come from the germline V gene. After removal of 8 bases from V and 0 bases from J, the junction contained 1 base not matched to a gene. The CDR3 coding sequence is TGTGCCAGCGGGACAGGGATGAACACTGAAGCTTTCTTT. It codes for CASGTGMNTEAFF.

V usage is TRBV19 and J usage is TRBJ1-4, with 8 nucleotides matching TRBD1. V dropped 8 bases and J dropped 11; count of bases not matched to a gene: 7. Germline V lookup: CDR1 LNHDA, CDR2 SQIVND (reference sequence). The length of the CDR3 is 12 residues. The CDR3 region is CASESDRDKLFF. Written as DNA, the CDR3 is TGTGCCAGTGAGTCGGACAGGGACAAACTGTTTTTT.

As regards this clone: Germline is not matched at one junction end, which may reflect a read error. The V gene is TRBV20-1, the J gene TRBJ1-3; D perhaps matches TRBD1 (6 bases). This CDR3 contains 9 residues. CDR1 and CDR2 from the germline V gene are DFQATT and SNEGSKA (reference sequence). The CDR3 nucleotides are TGCAGTGACCCTGCGGGGGGCCCTTTT. Protein product: CSDPAGGPF.

This chain connects TRBV28 to TRBJ2-2; 10 nucleotides agree with TRBD2. This CDR3 spans 15 amino acids. J lost 6 bases, V lost 3 bases, and 4 bases had no gene match. Germline values: CDR1 MDHEN, CDR2 SYDVKM. The CDR3 coding sequence is TGTGCCAGCAGTTTTTTAGCGGGGGGCGCCGGGGAGCTGTTTTTT. Translated: CASSFLAGGAGELFF.

This sequence joins TRBV12-5 and TRBJ2-5; possibly TRBD1 for D (7 bases). Trimming removed 8 bases from V and 5 bases from J, with 15 bases in between. This CDR3 comprises 13 residues. CDR1 is LGHNT and CDR2 is FRNRAP in the germline V gene. The CDR3 loop is CASSGGPVETQYF. Written as DNA, the CDR3 is TGTGCTAGTTCAGGGGGGCCTGTGGAGACCCAGTACTTC.

This chain's CDR3 is CASISTQGIIYEQYF. The CDR3 DNA follows: TGTGCCAGCATTTCTACTCAGGGTATAATCTACGAGCAGTACTTC. This chain connects TRBV6-5 to TRBJ2-7; a weak D match, TRBD1 (5 bases). V dropped 7 bases and J dropped 3 bases, with 19 bases sitting between them. The CDR3 has 15 amino acids. Germline CDR1 reads MNHEY; CDR2 reads SVGAGI.

The V and J genes are TRBV10-3 and TRBJ2-7, with 7 bases fitting TRBD2. The CDR3 totals 14 residues. CDR1 ENHRY and CDR2 SYGVKD come from the germline V gene. After removal of 0 bases from V and 3 bases from J, the junction contained 2 bases not matched to a gene. CDR3: CAISESPSGYEQYF. CDR3 in DNA: TGTGCCATCAGTGAGTCACCTAGCGGCTACGAGCAGTACTTC.

Here the CDR3 reads CASSLQDDQETQYF. The DNA of the CDR3 is TGTGCCAGCAGCCTACAGGATGACCAAGAGACCCAGTACTTC. The rearrangement joins TRBV9 to TRBJ2-5, with TRBD1 as a possible D gene (5 bases). Germline CDR1 is SGDLS and CDR2 is YYNGEE. Trimming stripped 4 bases from V and 0 bases from J, with 10 bases between. This CDR3 region has 14 residues.

J is TRBJ1-2 and V is TRBV4-2; 9 bases are a match to TRBD1. The length of the CDR3 is 14 residues. V was clipped by 4 bases and J by 4 bases; unmatched bases: 4. Germline V gene data show CDR1 as LGHNA and CDR2 as YNFKEQ. CDR3 nucleotides: TGTGCCAGCAGCCCGGACAGGGGACTCTATGGCTACACCTTC. Its translation: CASSPDRGLYGYTF.

V gene TRBV7-3 combines with J gene TRBJ2-6; tentatively, D is TRBD1 (6 bases). Trimming pared 4 bases from V and 0 bases from J, leaving 13 bases between. CDR3 length: 17 residues. Germline assignment: CDR1 SGHTA and CDR2 FQGTGA. The CDR3 here is CASSSGTFSSGANVLTF. The CDR3, as DNA: TGTGCCAGCAGCTCCGGGACATTTAGCTCTGGGGCCAACGTCCTGACTTTC. The whole variable domain, filled in from reference TRBV7-3 and TRBJ2-6, reads GAGVSQTPSNKVTEKGKYVELRCDPISGHTALYWYRQSLGQGPEFLIYFQGTGAADDSGLPNDRFFAVRPEGSVSTLKIQRTERGDSAVYLCASSSGTFSSGANVLTFGAGSRLTVL.

The CDR3 loop is CASTGWVGRGPIETQYF. For the CDR3, the DNA is TGTGCCAGCACCGGTTGGGTGGGCAGGGGCCCGATAGAGACCCAGTACTTC. This chain uses TRBV2 with TRBJ2-5; perhaps TRBD1 as D (6 bases). The CDR3 spans 17 residues. V lost 7 bases and J 4 bases, leaving 25 bases between the germline ends. Per germline, CDR1 SNHLY and CDR2 FYNNEI. Together with reference TRBV2 and TRBJ2-5, the CDR3 gives the full variable domain: EPEVTQTPSHQVTQMGQEVILRCVPISNHLYFYWYRQILGQKVEFLVSFYNNEISEKSEIFDDQFSVERPDGSNFTLKIRSTKLEDSAMYFCASTGWVGRGPIETQYFGPGTRLLVL.

This chain joins TRBV19 and TRBJ1-5, with 9 bases matching TRBD1. Germline assignment: CDR1 LNHDA and CDR2 SQIVND (reference sequence). The CDR3 has 12 residues. The V and J ends lost 10 bases and 6 bases, in that order; junction bases with no gene match: 4. The CDR3 loop reads CATRQGGQPQHF. CDR3 bases: TGTGCCACCAGACAGGGGGGTCAGCCCCAGCATTTT.